This passage covers 9 T cell receptor beta chains from one sample sequenced in a study of response to subunit inactivated influenza vaccine. TCRdb ran MiXCR on the RT-PCR reads and lists one entry per CDR3 protein. The table records just under 550,000 distinct CDR3 sequences, approximately 24% of them present only once. Separately, the same data were catalogued under a study of T cells expressing NK-cell markers. That source adds: Scientists made TCR beta cDNA using 5'RACE template switching with UMIs.

Specimen: CD4+ T cells sorted from PBMCs, collected 12 days after vaccination. The source of these receptors is a man aged 50-59 years who received an inactivated influenza vaccine.

The chain joins TRBV7-3 to TRBJ1-1; D possibly corresponds to TRBD1 (5 bases). The CDR3 is 16 amino acids. V was clipped by 1 base and J by 1 base, with 13 bases between them. The germline gives CDR1 SGHTA, CDR2 FQGTGA. The CDR3 region has the DNA TGTGCCAGCAGCTTAAGTGGCGGCAGGGAGAACACTGAAGCTTTCTTT. Amino acid sequence: CASSLSGGRENTEAFF.

The chain recombines TRBV6-5 with TRBJ2-7; D remains unclear. Germline CDR1 and CDR2: MNHEY and SVGAGI. This CDR3 has 13 amino acids. V was cut by 6 bases and J by 3 bases, with 12 bases left in between. The CDR3: CASRSSKVYEQYF. CDR3 in DNA: TGTGCCAGCAGATCCTCCAAAGTCTACGAGCAGTACTTC.

This sequence joins TRBV11-1 and TRBJ2-7; 8 nucleotides match TRBD2. The V and J ends lost 7 bases and 0 bases, in that order; junction bases with no gene match: 17. CDR3 length: 18 amino acids. Germline lookup yields CDR1 SGHAT and CDR2 FQDESV (reference sequence). The chain's CDR3 is CASTTNAGGVLSSYEQYF. The CDR3, as DNA: TGTGCCAGCACCACAAACGCGGGAGGCGTCCTTAGCTCCTACGAGCAGTACTTC.

The table lists this clonotype with a few counts. The chain links TRBV12-3 or TRBV12-4 to TRBJ2-5, with 10 bases that match TRBD1. The CDR3 extends over 14 amino acids. V lost 6 bases to trimming and J lost 6 bases; unmatched junction nucleotides: 7. Here the CDR3 DNA reads TGTGCCAGCAGCCACCGGGACAGGGGACAGACCCAGTACTTC. Amino acids: CASSHRDRGQTQYF.

This clonotype was seen a few times. This chain connects TRBV6-7 to TRBJ2-7; possible D gene TRBD2, 6 bases. TRBV6-7 is flagged as an ORF with uncertain function. V lost 2 bases, J lost 5 bases, and 22 bases lay in between. The CDR3 totals 17 residues. The CDR3: CASSYPDVGPTSHEQYF. The CDR3 DNA sequence: TGTGCCAGCAGTTACCCAGACGTCGGACCCACTAGCCACGAGCAGTACTTC.

This chain connects TRBV5-1 to TRBJ2-1; TRBD2 matches at 10 bases. Trimming removed 6 bases from V and 5 bases from J; junction bases left unmatched: 14. The CDR3 length is 17 residues. Germline V lookup: CDR1 SGHRS, CDR2 YFSETQ. The CDR3, as DNA: TGCGCCAGCAAGCCGAGGCCTAGCGGGAGCAACCACAATGAGCAGTTCTTC. It encodes CASKPRPSGSNHNEQFF.

This clonotype was observed a handful of times. This sequence joins TRBV29-1 and TRBJ2-1; 7 bases fit TRBD1. V lost 3 bases to trimming and J lost 1 base; unmatched junction nucleotides: 6. The CDR3 is 15 amino acids. The V gene's germline CDR1 is SQVTM and CDR2 ANQGSEA. The CDR3 sequence is CSVDPRQGSYNEQFF. The CDR3 DNA is TGCAGCGTTGACCCGCGACAGGGTTCCTACAATGAGCAGTTCTTC.

This clonotype was counted only a few times. V and J are TRBV20-1 and TRBJ2-7, with 9 bases identical to TRBD2. The CDR3 has 13 amino acids. Trimming removed 4 bases from V and 2 bases from J; junction bases left unmatched: 3. CDR1 and CDR2 (germline): DFQATT, SNEGSKA (reference sequence). CDR3 residues: CSAKTSGTYEQYF. CDR3 DNA: TGCAGTGCTAAGACTAGCGGAACCTACGAGCAGTACTTC.

The gene calls are TRBV5-6 and TRBJ2-7; 11 positions agree with TRBD1. The CDR3 is 16 amino acids. Germline CDR1 is SGHDT and CDR2 is YYEEEE. Trimming at V came to 1 base and at J to 4 bases, leaving 7 bases not matched to a gene. CDR3 DNA sequence: TGTGCCAGCAGCTTGAAGCTAGGACAGGGGGCTTACGAGCAGTACTTC. It yields the protein CASSLKLGQGAYEQYF.